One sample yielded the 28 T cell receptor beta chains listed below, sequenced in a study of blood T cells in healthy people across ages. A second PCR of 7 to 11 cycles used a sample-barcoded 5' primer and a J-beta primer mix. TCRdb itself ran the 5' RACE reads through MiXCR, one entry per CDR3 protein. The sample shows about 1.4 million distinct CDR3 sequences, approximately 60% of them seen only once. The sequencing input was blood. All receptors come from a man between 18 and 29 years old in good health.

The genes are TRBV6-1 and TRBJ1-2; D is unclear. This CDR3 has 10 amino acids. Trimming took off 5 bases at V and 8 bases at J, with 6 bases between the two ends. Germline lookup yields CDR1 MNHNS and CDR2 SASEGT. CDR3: CASSLSGYTF. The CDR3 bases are TGTGCCAGCAGTCTCAGCGGCTACACCTTC.

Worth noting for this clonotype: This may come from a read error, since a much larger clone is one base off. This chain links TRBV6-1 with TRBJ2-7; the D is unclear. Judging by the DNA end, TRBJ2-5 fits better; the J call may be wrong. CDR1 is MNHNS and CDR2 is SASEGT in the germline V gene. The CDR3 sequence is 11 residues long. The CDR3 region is CASSDPETQYF. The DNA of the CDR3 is TGTGCCAGCAGTGACCCGGAGACCCAGTACTTC.

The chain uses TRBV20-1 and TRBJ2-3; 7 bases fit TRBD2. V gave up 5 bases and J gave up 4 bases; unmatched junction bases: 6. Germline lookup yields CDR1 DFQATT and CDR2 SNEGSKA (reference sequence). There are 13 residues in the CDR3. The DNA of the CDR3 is TGCAGTGCTCCCCCGGGGGGTGCAGATACGCAGTATTTT. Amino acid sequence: CSAPPGGADTQYF.

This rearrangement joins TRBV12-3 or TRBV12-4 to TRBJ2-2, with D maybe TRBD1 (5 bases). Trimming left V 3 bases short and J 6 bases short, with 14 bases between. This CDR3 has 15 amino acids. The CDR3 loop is CASSFLQGRAGELFF. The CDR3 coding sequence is TGTGCCAGCAGTTTCTTGCAGGGTAGGGCCGGGGAGCTGTTTTTT.

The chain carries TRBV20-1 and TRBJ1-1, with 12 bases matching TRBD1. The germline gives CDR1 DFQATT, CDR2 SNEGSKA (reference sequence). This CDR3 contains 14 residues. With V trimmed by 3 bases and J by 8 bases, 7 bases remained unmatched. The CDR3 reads CSARGDRGLYEAFF. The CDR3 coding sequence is TGCAGTGCTAGGGGGGACAGGGGGCTGTACGAAGCTTTCTTT.

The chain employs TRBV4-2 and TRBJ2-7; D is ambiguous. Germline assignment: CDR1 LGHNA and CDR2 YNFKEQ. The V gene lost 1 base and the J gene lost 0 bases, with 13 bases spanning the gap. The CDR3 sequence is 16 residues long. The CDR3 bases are TGTGCCAGCAGCCAAGGTATACGACTTTCCTCCTACGAGCAGTACTTC. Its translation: CASSQGIRLSSYEQYF.

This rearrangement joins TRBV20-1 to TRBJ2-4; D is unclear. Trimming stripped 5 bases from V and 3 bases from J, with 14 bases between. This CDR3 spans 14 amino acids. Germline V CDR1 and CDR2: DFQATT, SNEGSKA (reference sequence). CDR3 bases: TGCAGTGCTGCCCGCTCATTCGGCAAAAACATTCAGTACTTC. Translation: CSAARSFGKNIQYF.

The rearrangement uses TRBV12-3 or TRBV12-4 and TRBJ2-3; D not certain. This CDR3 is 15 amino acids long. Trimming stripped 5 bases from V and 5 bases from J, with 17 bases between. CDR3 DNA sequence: TGTGCCAGCAGTCCCCCTTATGGCGGACGAGATACGCAGTATTTT. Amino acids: CASSPPYGGRDTQYF.

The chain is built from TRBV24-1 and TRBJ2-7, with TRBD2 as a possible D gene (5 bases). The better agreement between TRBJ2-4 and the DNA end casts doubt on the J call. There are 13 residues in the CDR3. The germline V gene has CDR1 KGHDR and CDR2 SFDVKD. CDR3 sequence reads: CATLARHGDIQYF. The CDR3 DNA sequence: TGTGCCACCTTGGCCCGACACGGGGACATTCAGTACTTC.

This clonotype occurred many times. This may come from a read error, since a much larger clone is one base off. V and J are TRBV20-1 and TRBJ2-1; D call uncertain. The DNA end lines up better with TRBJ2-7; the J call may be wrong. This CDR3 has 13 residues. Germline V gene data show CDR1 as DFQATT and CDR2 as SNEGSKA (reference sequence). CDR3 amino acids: CSALRGTYNEQYF. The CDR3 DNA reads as TGCAGTGCTCTGCGAGGAACCTACAATGAGCAGTACTTC.

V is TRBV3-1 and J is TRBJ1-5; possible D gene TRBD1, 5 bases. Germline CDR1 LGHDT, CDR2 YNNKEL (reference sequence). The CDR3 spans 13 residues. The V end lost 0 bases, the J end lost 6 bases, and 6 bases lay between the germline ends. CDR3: CASSQDRVQPQHF. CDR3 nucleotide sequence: TGTGCCAGCAGCCAAGACAGGGTTCAGCCCCAGCATTTT.

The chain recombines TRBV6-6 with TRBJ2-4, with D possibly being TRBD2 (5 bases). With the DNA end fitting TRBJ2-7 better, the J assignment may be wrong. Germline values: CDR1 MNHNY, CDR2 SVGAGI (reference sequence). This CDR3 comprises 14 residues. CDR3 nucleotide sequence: TGTGCCAGCAGCCGACTTGGGAGTTCCTACGAGCAGTACTTC. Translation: CASSRLGSSYEQYF.

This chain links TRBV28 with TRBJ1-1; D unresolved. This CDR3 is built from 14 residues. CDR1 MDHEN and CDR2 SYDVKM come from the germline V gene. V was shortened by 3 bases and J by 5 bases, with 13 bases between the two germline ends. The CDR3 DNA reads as TGTGCCAGCAGTTTGCAACACCGGTTGACTGAAGCTTTCTTT. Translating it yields CASSLQHRLTEAFF.

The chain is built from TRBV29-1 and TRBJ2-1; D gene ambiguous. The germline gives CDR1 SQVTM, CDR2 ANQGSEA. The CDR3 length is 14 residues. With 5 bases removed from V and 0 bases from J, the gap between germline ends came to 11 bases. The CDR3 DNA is TGCAGCGTTCCCGGAAGGAGCTCCTACAATGAGCAGTTCTTC. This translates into CSVPGRSSYNEQFF.

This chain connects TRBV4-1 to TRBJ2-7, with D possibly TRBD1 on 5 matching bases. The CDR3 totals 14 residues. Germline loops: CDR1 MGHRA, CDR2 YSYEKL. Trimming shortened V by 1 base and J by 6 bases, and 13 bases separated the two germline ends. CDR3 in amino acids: CASSQVSRDGEQYF. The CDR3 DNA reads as TGCGCCAGCAGCCAAGTATCCAGGGATGGCGAGCAGTACTTC.

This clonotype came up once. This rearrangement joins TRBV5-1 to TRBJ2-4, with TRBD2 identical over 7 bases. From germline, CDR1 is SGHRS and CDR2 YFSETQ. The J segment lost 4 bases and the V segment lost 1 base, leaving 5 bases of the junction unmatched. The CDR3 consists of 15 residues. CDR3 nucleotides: TGCGCCAGCAGCTTGAGCGGGGCGGTAAAAAACATTCAGTACTTC. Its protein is CASSLSGAVKNIQYF.

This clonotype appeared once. CDR3 loop: CASSHTGWWQYF. The DNA of the CDR3 is TGTGCCAGCAGCCATACAGGGTGGTGGCAGTACTTC. This sequence joins TRBV7-2 and TRBJ2-7; tentative D call: TRBD1 (6 bases). The CDR3 has 12 residues. Per germline, CDR1 SGHTA and CDR2 FQGNSA. V gave up 5 bases and J gave up 9 bases, with 14 bases separating them.

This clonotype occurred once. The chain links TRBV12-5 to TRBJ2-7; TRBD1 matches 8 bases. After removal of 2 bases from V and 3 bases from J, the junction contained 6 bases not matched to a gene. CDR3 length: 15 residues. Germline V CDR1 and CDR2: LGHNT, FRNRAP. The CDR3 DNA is TGTGCTAGTGGTTTGCCCCGGGACAGGAACTACGAGCAGTACTTC. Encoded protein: CASGLPRDRNYEQYF.

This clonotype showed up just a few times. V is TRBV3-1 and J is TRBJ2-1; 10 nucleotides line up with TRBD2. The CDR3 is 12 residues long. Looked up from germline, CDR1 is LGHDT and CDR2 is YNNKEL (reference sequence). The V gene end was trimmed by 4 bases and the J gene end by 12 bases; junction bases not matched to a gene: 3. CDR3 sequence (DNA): TGTGCCAGCAGCCTTAGCGGGGGGTTGCAGTTCTTC. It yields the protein CASSLSGGLQFF.

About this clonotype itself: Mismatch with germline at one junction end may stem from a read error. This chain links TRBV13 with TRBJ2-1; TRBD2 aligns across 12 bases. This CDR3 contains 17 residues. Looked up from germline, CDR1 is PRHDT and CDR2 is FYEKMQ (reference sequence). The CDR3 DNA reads TGTGTCAGCAGCCCACGACTAGCGGGAGCCGTCAGTGATGAGCAGTTCTTC. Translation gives CVSSPRLAGAVSDEQFF.

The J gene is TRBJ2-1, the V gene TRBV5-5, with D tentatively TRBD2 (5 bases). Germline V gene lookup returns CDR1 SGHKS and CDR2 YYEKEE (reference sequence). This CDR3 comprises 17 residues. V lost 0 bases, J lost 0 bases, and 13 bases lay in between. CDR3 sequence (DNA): TGTGCCAGCAGCTTGGGGGCGGGCGTGAGCTCCTACAATGAGCAGTTCTTC. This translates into CASSLGAGVSSYNEQFF.

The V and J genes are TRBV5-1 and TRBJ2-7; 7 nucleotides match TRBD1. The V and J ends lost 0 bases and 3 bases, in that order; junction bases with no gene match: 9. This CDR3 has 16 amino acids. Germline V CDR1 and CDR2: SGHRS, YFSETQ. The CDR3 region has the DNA TGCGCCAGCAGCTTGGTAAGGGGGCGCGTAGTCTACGAGCAGTACTTC. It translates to CASSLVRGRVVYEQYF.

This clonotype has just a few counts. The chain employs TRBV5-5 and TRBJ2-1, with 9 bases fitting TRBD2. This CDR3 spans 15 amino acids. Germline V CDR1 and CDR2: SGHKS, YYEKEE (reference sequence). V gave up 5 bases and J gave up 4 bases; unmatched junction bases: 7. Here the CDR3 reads CASSLAGATYNEQFF. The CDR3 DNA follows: TGTGCCAGCAGTTTAGCGGGGGCCACTTACAATGAGCAGTTCTTC.

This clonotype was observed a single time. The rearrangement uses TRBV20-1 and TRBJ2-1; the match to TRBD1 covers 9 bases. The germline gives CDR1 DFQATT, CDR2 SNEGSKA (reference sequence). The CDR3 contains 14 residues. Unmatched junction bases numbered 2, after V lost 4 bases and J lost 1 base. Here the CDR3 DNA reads TGCAGTGCTAAAGACAGGGGGTCCTACAATGAGCAGTTCTTC. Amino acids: CSAKDRGSYNEQFF.

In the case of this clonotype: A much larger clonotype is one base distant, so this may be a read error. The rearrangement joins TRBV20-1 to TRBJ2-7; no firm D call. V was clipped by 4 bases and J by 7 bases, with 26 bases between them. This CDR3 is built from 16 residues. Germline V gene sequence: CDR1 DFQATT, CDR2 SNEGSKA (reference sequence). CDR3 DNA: TGCAGTGCTACCATCGGGCCCCGAAGGCCCTACAATGAGCAGTACTTC. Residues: CSATIGPRRPYNEQYF.

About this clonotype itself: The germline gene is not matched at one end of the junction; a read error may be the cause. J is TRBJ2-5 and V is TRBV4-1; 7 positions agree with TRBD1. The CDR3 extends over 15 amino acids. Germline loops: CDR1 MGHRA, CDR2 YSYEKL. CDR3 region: CASSQTGQHQEAQYF. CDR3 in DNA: TGCGCCAGCAGCCAGACAGGGCAACATCAAGAGGCCCAGTACTTC.

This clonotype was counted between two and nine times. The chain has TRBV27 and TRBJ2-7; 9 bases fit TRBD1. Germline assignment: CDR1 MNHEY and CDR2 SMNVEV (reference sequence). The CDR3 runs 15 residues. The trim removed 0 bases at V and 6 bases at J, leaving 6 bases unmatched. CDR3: CASSLSGTGPLEQYF. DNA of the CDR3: TGTGCCAGCAGTTTATCAGGGACAGGGCCCCTCGAGCAGTACTTC.

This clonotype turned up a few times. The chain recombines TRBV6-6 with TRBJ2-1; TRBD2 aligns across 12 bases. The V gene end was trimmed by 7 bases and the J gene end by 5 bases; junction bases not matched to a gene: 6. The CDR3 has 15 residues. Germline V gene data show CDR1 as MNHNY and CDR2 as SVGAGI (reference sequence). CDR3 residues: CASTVLAGGDNEQFF. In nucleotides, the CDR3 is TGTGCCAGCACTGTACTAGCGGGGGGCGACAATGAGCAGTTCTTC.